The rows below give T cell receptor beta chains drawn from one sample of a study of human T cells and chemical hapten exposure. In TCRdb, the 5' RACE reads were re-called with MiXCR into one record per CDR3 protein. This sample has approximately 110,000 distinct CDR3 sequences; around 20% occur once, and the top ten carry approximately 3%. The receptors here all came from a human donor in good health. Each CDR3 is given without its conserved first and last residue. Fields, in order: D gene, J gene, V gene, CDR3 protein. The D gene is left open where the match is weak.

.,TRBJ2-7,TRBV20-1,SARSLGAPEQY
TRBD1,TRBJ2-1,TRBV7-2,ASSHLDRNNEQF
TRBD2,TRBJ2-1,TRBV7-2,ASSPGTSGSSYNEQF
.,TRBJ2-2,TRBV15,ATSGPSGSGELF
TRBD2,TRBJ2-2,TRBV30,AWSGLAGVANTGELF
TRBD1,TRBJ2-1,TRBV29-1,SVESGQGAVFQQF
.,TRBJ1-5,TRBV9,ASSVGQSNQPQH
TRBD1,TRBJ2-7,TRBV7-6,ASSSPGQDYEQY
TRBD2,TRBJ2-3,TRBV5-4,ASRSGLAGVASTDTQY
.,TRBJ2-7,TRBV3-1,ASSQEASAYEQY
.,TRBJ1-2,TRBV20-1,SARGDGVRDYT
TRBD2,TRBJ2-2,TRBV27,ASSLGWGGTGELF
.,TRBJ2-7,TRBV9,ASSPVGPWIYEQY
.,TRBJ2-3,TRBV20-1,SASPLRTSRTDTQY
.,TRBJ2-7,TRBV4-2,ASSQVGTAKY
.,TRBJ1-3,TRBV21-1,ASSKEIGQARSGNTIY
TRBD2,TRBJ2-1,TRBV7-4,ASSSLTSGGHNEQF
TRBD2,TRBJ2-3,TRBV18,ASSPPSSGRAGSTQY
.,TRBJ2-7,TRBV27,ASSPTRARYEQY
.,TRBJ1-5,TRBV4-1,ASSQDDVTNAQH
TRBD2,TRBJ2-2,TRBV3-1,ASSQGTSGRIGELF
.,TRBJ2-3,TRBV6-2/TRBV6-3,ASKEFVGTDTQY
.,TRBJ2-6,TRBV25-1,ASSPRPQGYSGANVLT
.,TRBJ1-3,TRBV20-1,SASRSSGNTIY
TRBD2,TRBJ2-7,TRBV10-2,ASSERITGLAGGYEQY
.,TRBJ2-5,TRBV28,ASSFQYQETQY
TRBD2,TRBJ2-2,TRBV14,ASSRHSGTTGELF
.,TRBJ1-1,TRBV15,ATSRGVKVGRNTEAF
.,TRBJ1-2,TRBV18,ASSPQGIDGYT
TRBD2,TRBJ2-1,TRBV28,ASSLLIAGGPYEQF
TRBD2,TRBJ2-3,TRBV14,ASSQLGLGIRTDTQY
.,TRBJ1-5,TRBV7-9,ASSPGTPTTGQPQH
.,TRBJ2-5,TRBV11-1,ASSLAVAEETQY
TRBD1,TRBJ1-3,TRBV7-8,ASSPDRAAGNTIY
TRBD1,TRBJ2-1,TRBV6-1,ASSERGQGFRNEQF
.,TRBJ1-3,TRBV6-1,ASKEQHSGNTIY
.,TRBJ1-1,TRBV5-1,ASSLSAGDTEAF
TRBD1,TRBJ1-4,TRBV6-6,ASRKDDRGAEKLF
.,TRBJ2-1,TRBV10-3,AISTRIDYNEQF
TRBD2,TRBJ2-2,TRBV12-3/TRBV12-4,ASSPGLAGVSGELF
.,TRBJ2-3,TRBV4-1,ASSQGGLRKFSSTDTQY
TRBD1,TRBJ2-1,TRBV4-1,ASSQGDPGTGRSYNEQF
.,TRBJ1-5,TRBV6-5,ASSPRTNQPQH
.,TRBJ2-7,TRBV6-5,ASSARTAGSYEQY
.,TRBJ2-3,TRBV5-4,ASSEQQLASTDTQY
.,TRBJ2-4,TRBV6-5,ASSSSVAKNIQY
.,TRBJ1-5,TRBV6-5,ASSPAGRNQPQH
.,TRBJ1-1,TRBV30,AQMRLNTEAF